The rows below give T cell receptor beta chains drawn from one sample of a study of tumour-infiltrating T cells in Burkitt lymphoma. Here immunoSEQ multiplex PCR was the method, and the copy in TCRdb shows in-frame clones only, minus some. The table includes roughly 100 clones, about 20% detected once. The sequencing input was tumor tissue. Receptors were obtained from a human donor with Burkitt lymphoma. The CDR3 runs from the conserved cysteine through the conserved F or W. D genes are given only for firm matches. Clone size is given for some rows only: seen once, a few or many times, or a class if the clone is expanded.

j_call d_call clone_size v_call cdr3_aa cdr3_nt
TRBJ1-2 - - TRBV29-1 CSVRRRDDYGYTF TGCAGCGTCAGGAGGCGAGATGACTATGGCTACACCTTC
TRBJ1-1 - - TRBV27 CASSVIEGTEAFF TGTGCCAGCAGTGTAATTGAGGGGACTGAAGCTTTCTTT
TRBJ1-1 - - TRBV5-1 CASSPGGYIPQAFF TGCGCCAGCAGCCCTGGAGGGTACATTCCCCAAGCTTTCTTT
TRBJ2-7 - few TRBV7-8 CASSLHVGSDYEQYF TGTGCCAGCAGCTTACATGTTGGTTCGGACTACGAGCAGTACTTC
TRBJ1-1 TRBD1 - TRBV11-1 CASSLGQMNTEAFF TGTGCCAGCAGCTTGGGACAGATGAACACTGAAGCTTTCTTT
TRBJ2-3 TRBD2 - TRBV27 CASSRPSGGTDTQYF TGTGCCAGCAGTCGCCCTAGCGGGGGCACAGATACGCAGTATTTT
TRBJ2-7 - - TRBV5-8 CASSNQGFSYEQYF TGTGCCAGCAGCAACCAGGGTTTCTCCTACGAGCAGTACTTC
TRBJ2-1 - - TRBV7-9 CASSPGTQSYNEQFF TGTGCCAGCAGCCCAGGGACACAGTCCTACAATGAGCAGTTCTTC
TRBJ2-7 TRBD1 - TRBV7-6 CASSSGGLYEQYF TGTGCCAGCAGCTCAGGGGGTCTTTACGAGCAGTACTTC
TRBJ1-1 - few TRBV4-1 CASRPREGHTEAFF TGCGCCAGCAGACCCCGGGAAGGGCACACTGAAGCTTTCTTT
TRBJ2-5 - - TRBV7-2 CASSLARTETQYF TGTGCCAGCAGCTTAGCGCGAACAGAGACCCAGTACTTC
TRBJ2-5 - few TRBV7-9 CASSLAGGIQETQYF TGTGCCAGCAGCTTAGCGGGCGGTATACAAGAGACCCAGTACTTC
TRBJ2-2 - - TRBV5-1 CASSEGLVTGELFF TGCGCCAGCAGCGAGGGACTGGTCACCGGGGAGCTGTTTTTT
TRBJ1-1 TRBD1 - TRBV7-8 CASSSYRGRNTEAFF TGTGCCAGCAGCTCTTACAGGGGGAGGAACACTGAAGCTTTCTTT
TRBJ1-1 TRBD1 few TRBV6-1 CASSTRGMNTEAFF TGTGCCAGCAGTACCAGGGGGATGAACACTGAAGCTTTCTTT
TRBJ2-5 - few TRBV5-6 CASSPPSGTQETQYF TGTGCCAGCAGCCCTCCTTCGGGGACTCAAGAGACCCAGTACTTC
TRBJ1-1 - - TRBV7-9 CASSLVLGEAFF TGTGCCAGCAGCTTAGTTTTGGGTGAAGCTTTCTTT
TRBJ2-1 TRBD1 - TRBV19 CASSPTGTGSRNEQFF TGTGCCAGTAGTCCCACCGGGACAGGGTCGCGAAATGAGCAGTTCTTC
TRBJ1-5 - few TRBV28 CASREGQLSNQPQHF TGTGCCAGCAGGGAAGGACAACTTAGCAATCAGCCCCAGCATTTT
TRBJ1-1 - - TRBV4-1 CASRPREGHTEAFF TGCGCCAGCAGACCCCGGGAAGGGCACACCGAAGCTTTCTTT
TRBJ1-2 - - TRBV7-9 CASSPGWGSYGYTF TGTGCCAGCAGCCCTGGCTGGGGGTCCTATGGCTACACCTTC
TRBJ2-7 TRBD2 - TRBV27 CASSQTAGTREQYF TGTGCCAGCAGTCAAACCGCCGGGACTAGGGAGCAGTACTTC
TRBJ1-5 TRBD1 - TRBV6-1 CASSEWRQGYQPQHF TGTGCCAGCAGTGAATGGAGACAGGGGTATCAGCCCCAGCATTTT
TRBJ1-1 TRBD1 - TRBV6-1 CASSEPDRATEAFF TGTGCCAGCAGTGAACCCGACAGGGCCACTGAAGCTTTCTTT
TRBJ1-4 - - TRBV25-1 CASNVDEKLFF TGTGCCAGCAACGTCGATGAAAAACTGTTTTTT
TRBJ1-2 - few TRBV5-1 CASSFGRGNGYTF TGCGCCAGCAGCTTCGGCAGGGGAAATGGCTACACCTTC
TRBJ2-3 - - TRBV9 CASSVTADTQYF TGTGCCAGCAGCGTAACCGCGGATACGCAGTATTTT
TRBJ1-4 - few TRBV7-6 CASSRGGPDEKLFF TGTGCCAGCAGTAGAGGGGGTCCGGATGAAAAACTGTTTTTT
TRBJ2-7 - - TRBV30 CAWSPTSYEQYF TGTGCCTGGAGTCCCACTTCCTACGAGCAGTACTTC